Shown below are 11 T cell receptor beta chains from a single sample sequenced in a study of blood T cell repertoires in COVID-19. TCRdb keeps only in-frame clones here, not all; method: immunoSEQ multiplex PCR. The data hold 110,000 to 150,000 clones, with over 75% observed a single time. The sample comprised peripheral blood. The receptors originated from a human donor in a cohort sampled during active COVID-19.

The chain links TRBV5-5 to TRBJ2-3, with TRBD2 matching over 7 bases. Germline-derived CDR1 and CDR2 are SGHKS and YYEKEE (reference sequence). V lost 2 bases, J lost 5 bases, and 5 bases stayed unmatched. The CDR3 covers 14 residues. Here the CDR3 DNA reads TGTGCCAGCAGCTTCGGACTAGTAGTAGATACGCAGTATTTT. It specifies CASSFGLVVDTQYF.

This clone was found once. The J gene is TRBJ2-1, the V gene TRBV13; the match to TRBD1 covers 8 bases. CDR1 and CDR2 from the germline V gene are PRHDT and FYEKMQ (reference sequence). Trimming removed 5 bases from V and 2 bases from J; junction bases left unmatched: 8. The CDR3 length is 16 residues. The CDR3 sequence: CASSPSTGEAYNEQFF. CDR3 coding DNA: TGTGCCAGCAGCCCCTCGACAGGGGAGGCCTACAATGAGCAGTTCTTC. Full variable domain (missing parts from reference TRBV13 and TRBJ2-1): AAGVIQSPRHLIKEKRETATLKCYPIPRHDTVYWYQQGPGQDPQFLISFYEKMQSDKGSIPDRFSAQQFSDYHSELNMSSLELGDSALYFCASSPSTGEAYNEQFFGPGTRLTVL.

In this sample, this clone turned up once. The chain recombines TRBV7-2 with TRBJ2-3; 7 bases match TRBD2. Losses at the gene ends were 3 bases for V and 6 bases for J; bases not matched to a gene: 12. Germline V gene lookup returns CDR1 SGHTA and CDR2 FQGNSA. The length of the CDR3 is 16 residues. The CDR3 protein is CASSFGGSGAADTQYF. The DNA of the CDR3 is TGTGCCAGCAGCTTCGGCGGAAGCGGGGCGGCGGATACGCAGTATTTT.

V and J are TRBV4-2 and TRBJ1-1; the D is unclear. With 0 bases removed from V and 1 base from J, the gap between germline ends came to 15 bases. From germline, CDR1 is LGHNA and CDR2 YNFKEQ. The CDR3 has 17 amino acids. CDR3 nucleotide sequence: TGTGCCAGCAGCCAAGATCGGGTAGCCGCTCCGAACACTGAAGCTTTCTTT. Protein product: CASSQDRVAAPNTEAFF.

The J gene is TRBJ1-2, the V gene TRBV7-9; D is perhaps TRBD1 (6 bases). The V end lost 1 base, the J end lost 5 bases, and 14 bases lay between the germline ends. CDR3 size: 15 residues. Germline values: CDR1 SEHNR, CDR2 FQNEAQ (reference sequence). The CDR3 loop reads CASSLGSGHPYGYTF. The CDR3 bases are TGTGCCAGCAGCTTAGGATCGGGACACCCATATGGCTACACCTTC. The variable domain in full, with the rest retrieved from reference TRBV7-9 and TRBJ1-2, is DTGVSQNPRHKITKRGQNVTFRCDPISEHNRLYWYRQTLGQGPEFLTYFQNEAQLEKSRLLSDRFSAERPKGSFSTLEIQRTEQGDSAMYLCASSLGSGHPYGYTFGSGTRLTVV.

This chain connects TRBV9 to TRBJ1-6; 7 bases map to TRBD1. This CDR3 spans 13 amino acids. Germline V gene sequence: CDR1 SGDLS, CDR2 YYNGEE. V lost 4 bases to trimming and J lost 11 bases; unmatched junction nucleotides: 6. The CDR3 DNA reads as TGTGCCAGCAGCACCCAACAGGGGACACCCCTCCACTTT. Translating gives CASSTQQGTPLHF. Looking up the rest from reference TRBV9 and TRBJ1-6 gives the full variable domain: DSGVTQTPKHLITATGQRVTLRCSPRSGDLSVYWYQQSLDQGLQFLIQYYNGEERAKGNILERFSAQQFPDLHSELNLSSLELGDSALYFCASSTQQGTPLHFGNGTRLTVT.

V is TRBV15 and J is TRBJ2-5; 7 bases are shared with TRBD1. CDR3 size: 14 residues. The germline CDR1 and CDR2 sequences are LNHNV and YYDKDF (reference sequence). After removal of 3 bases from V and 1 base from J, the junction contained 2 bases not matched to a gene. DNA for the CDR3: TGTGCCACCAGCAGCGACAGGGCCCAAGAGACCCAGTACTTC. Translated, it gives CATSSDRAQETQYF. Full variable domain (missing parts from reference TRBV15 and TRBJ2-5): DAMVIQNPRYQVTQFGKPVTLSCSQTLNHNVMYWYQQKSSQAPKLLFHYYDKDFNNEADTPDNFQSRRPNTSFCFLDIRSPGLGDTAMYLCATSSDRAQETQYFGPGTRLLVL.

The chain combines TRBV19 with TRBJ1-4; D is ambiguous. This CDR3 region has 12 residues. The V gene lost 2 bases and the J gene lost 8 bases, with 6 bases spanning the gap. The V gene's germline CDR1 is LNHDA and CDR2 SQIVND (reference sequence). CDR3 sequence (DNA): TGTGCCAGTAGTATATCAGGCGAAAAACTGTTTTTT. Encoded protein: CASSISGEKLFF.

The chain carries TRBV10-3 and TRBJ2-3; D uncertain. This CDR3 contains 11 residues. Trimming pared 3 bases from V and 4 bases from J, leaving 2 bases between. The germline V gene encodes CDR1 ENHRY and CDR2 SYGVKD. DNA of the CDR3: TGTGCCATCAGTGACTCAGATACGCAGTATTTT. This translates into CAISDSDTQYF.

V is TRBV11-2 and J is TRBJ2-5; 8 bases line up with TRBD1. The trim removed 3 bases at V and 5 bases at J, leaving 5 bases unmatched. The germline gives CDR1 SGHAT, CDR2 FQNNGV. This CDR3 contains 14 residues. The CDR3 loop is CASSFSGGVETQYF. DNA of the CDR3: TGTGCCAGCAGCTTCTCAGGGGGCGTGGAGACCCAGTACTTC. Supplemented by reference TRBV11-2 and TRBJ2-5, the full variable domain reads EAGVAQSPRYKIIEKRQSVAFWCNPISGHATLYWYQQILGQGPKLLIQFQNNGVVDDSQLPKDRFSAERLKGVDSTLKIQPAKLEDSAVYLCASSFSGGVETQYFGPGTRLLVL.

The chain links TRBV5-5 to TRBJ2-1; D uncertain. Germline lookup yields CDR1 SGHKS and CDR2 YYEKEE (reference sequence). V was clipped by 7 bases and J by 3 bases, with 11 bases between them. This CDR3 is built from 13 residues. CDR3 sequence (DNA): TGTGCCAGCTCCCCTCAGTACTACAATGAGCAGTTCTTC. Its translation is CASSPQYYNEQFF. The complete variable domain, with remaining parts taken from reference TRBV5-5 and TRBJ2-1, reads DAGVTQSPTHLIKTRGQQVTLRCSPISGHKSVSWYQQVLGQGPQFIFQYYEKEERGRGNFPDRFSARQFPNYSSELNVNALLLGDSALYLCASSPQYYNEQFFGPGTRLTVL.